This note documents a single T cell receptor (beta chain) sequence. The record originates from a study of CD8 T cells in Susac syndrome. An input of roughly 0.45 to 1 ug of RNA was subjected to reverse transcription using random hexamers. The amplification used immunoSEQ multiplex PCR on TCR beta CDR3; it spanned 54 Vbeta and 13 Jbeta. TCRdb used MiXCR to reprocess the immunoSEQ multiplex PCR reads, holding one entry per CDR3 protein. Of tens of thousands of distinct CDR3 sequences in the sample, roughly 95% were seen once. The CDR3 is made up of 15 amino acids. Germline V CDR1 and CDR2: MDHEN, SYDVKM. V shed 5 bases and J 3 bases; nucleotides not matched to a gene: 7.

Sequences were obtained from CD4+ T cells from PBMCs. This clonotype originated in a human donor with multiple sclerosis. The chain carries TRBV28 and TRBJ2-4; 7 positions match TRBD2. The CDR3 DNA is TGTGCCAGCAGTCTCCTTGGGGGGGGCAAAAACATTCAGTACTTC. Encoded protein: CASSLLGGGKNIQYF.